This T cell receptor (beta chain) derives from a study of low-dose radiotherapy and immunotherapy resistance in tumors. Study overall: Cohort 2 was treated with 1 Gy per fraction every two weeks, amounting to 13 Gy across 26 weeks. Study patients were administered oral aspirin at 300 mg daily for four cycles from cycle 1 day 1.

This clonotype was picked up many times. Priming of first-strand cDNA relied on TRAV- and TRBV-specific primers (covering alpha and beta chains). Amplification of TCRs used a constant-region primer and V-primer adapter for approximately 19 PCR cycles. TCRdb reanalysed the reads using MiXCR and keeps one entry per CDR3 protein. The data show around 84,000 distinct CDR3 sequences, with 15% to 20% seen just once and roughly 1.4% held by the top ten. Time point given: after trial treatment. Treatment described: LDRT plus nivolumab, ipilimumab, low-dose cyclophosphamide and aspirin (RACIN trial). Germline V CDR1 and CDR2: DFQATT, SNEGSKA (reference sequence). CDR3 size: 15 residues. J lost 7 bases, V lost 2 bases, and 7 bases had no gene match.

The chain couples TRBV20-1 to TRBJ2-2, with 10 nucleotides matching TRBD1. The sequencing here drew on PBMCs, taken after low-dose radiotherapy plus immunotherapy. The clonotype originates from a male donor with prostate cancer. The CDR3 nucleotides are TGCAGTGCTAGAACAGACAGGGGGCGGAACGGGGAGCTGTTTTTT. It encodes CSARTDRGRNGELFF.